A single sample is the source of the 27 T cell receptor beta chains below, sequenced in a study of T-cell memory formation after mild COVID-19. MiXCR was run by TCRdb on the 5' RACE reads, yielding one entry per CDR3 protein. The sample comprises hundreds of thousands of distinct CDR3 sequences, 15% to 20% of which are singletons, and more than 10% rests with the top ten. Sequences were obtained from PBMCs or a T cell subset sorted from them (not recorded which). The receptors shown here come from an adult woman who had mild COVID-19 (a few samples of this study predate the infection). Cell type and time point are not known.

The chain links TRBV18 to TRBJ2-5; 7 nucleotides line up with TRBD2. The CDR3 loop spans 13 amino acids. The V segment lost 3 bases and the J segment 5 bases; nucleotides outside the gene matches: 3. Looked up from germline, CDR1 is KGHSH and CDR2 is LQKENI. The CDR3, as DNA: TGTGCCAGCTCACCCGGGACTACCGAGACCCAGTACTTC. This codes for CASSPGTTETQYF.

CDR3 sequence (DNA): TGTGCCAGCAGCTTAGGGAGAGGACAGAATAATGAAAAACTGTTTTTT. Its translation is CASSLGRGQNNEKLFF. The chain links TRBV7-9 to TRBJ1-4; TRBD1 might be the D (6 bases). V was cut by 1 base and J by 4 bases, with 13 bases left in between. Germline V gene lookup returns CDR1 SEHNR and CDR2 FQNEAQ (reference sequence). This CDR3 spans 16 amino acids.

V is TRBV2 and J is TRBJ1-1; D call uncertain. The length of the CDR3 is 15 residues. The germline V gene has CDR1 SNHLY and CDR2 FYNNEI. V was pared by 4 bases and J by 4 bases, with 16 bases between. In DNA form, the CDR3 reads TGTGCCAGCAGTGCTTGGGAGGGTCCGGTCACTGAAGCTTTCTTT. It specifies CASSAWEGPVTEAFF. The full variable domain, rest sourced from reference TRBV2 and TRBJ1-1, is EPEVTQTPSHQVTQMGQEVILRCVPISNHLYFYWYRQILGQKVEFLVSFYNNEISEKSEIFDDQFSVERPDGSNFTLKIRSTKLEDSAMYFCASSAWEGPVTEAFFGQGTRLTVV.

This clonotype was detected a few times. This CDR3 reads CASSPRGVEGEYEQYF. In nucleotides, the CDR3 is TGCGCCAGCAGCCCACGTGGAGTGGAGGGCGAGTACGAGCAGTACTTC. This chain links TRBV4-3 with TRBJ2-7; tentative D call: TRBD2 (6 bases). The CDR3 spans 16 residues. Trimming removed 4 bases from V and 4 bases from J, with 20 bases in between. Germline V gene lookup returns CDR1 LGHNA and CDR2 YSLEER.

In this sample, this clonotype turned up a few times. The chain has TRBV30 and TRBJ1-5; D remains ambiguous. Germline lookup yields CDR1 GTSNPN and CDR2 SVGIG (reference sequence). CDR3 size: 15 residues. Trimming shortened V by 0 bases and J by 0 bases, and 9 bases separated the two germline ends. The DNA for the CDR3 is TGTGCCTGGAGTGTAGGCAGCCCTAGCAATCAGCCCCAGCATTTT. Translated, it gives CAWSVGSPSNQPQHF.

The chain employs TRBV21-1 and TRBJ2-3; the table's D gene call, TRBD2, was not cross checked with the DNA. TRBV21-1 has pseudogene status. The length of the CDR3 is 16 residues. The CDR3 nucleotides are TGTGCCAGCAGCAAAATGACTAGCGGGAGTTCAGATACGCAGTATTTT. Translation gives CASSKMTSGSSDTQYF.

This clonotype came up a few times. This chain connects TRBV24-1 to TRBJ2-2, with 9 bases that match TRBD1. CDR1 and CDR2 from the germline V gene are KGHDR and SFDVKD. Trimming removed 4 bases from V and 7 bases from J; junction bases left unmatched: 6. This CDR3 has 15 residues. This CDR3 is CATSESGQGVGELFF. CDR3 bases: TGTGCCACCAGTGAATCGGGACAGGGAGTCGGGGAGCTGTTTTTT.

This chain connects TRBV14 to TRBJ1-2; no firm D call. The CDR3 length is 13 residues. CDR1 and CDR2 (germline): SGHDN, FVKESK. V lost 3 bases and J lost 4, with 9 bases in between. The CDR3 DNA is TGTGCCAGCAGCCACCCACCCGGCTATGGCTACACCTTC. Protein: CASSHPPGYGYTF.

This chain links TRBV12-2 with TRBJ1-5; TRBD1, the D gene given by the table, was not confirmed from the DNA. TRBV12-2 is given as a pseudogene. The CDR3 runs to 17 residues. The CDR3 sequence is CASRLAGTGGSNQPQHF. As DNA, the CDR3 is TGTGCAAGTCGCTTAGCTGGGACAGGGGGGAGCAATCAGCCCCAGCATTTT.

This clonotype has only a few counts. The CDR3 is CASSFEVGSNQPQHF. The DNA of the CDR3 is TGTGCCAGTAGTTTTGAAGTAGGAAGCAATCAGCCCCAGCATTTT. The chain uses TRBV19 and TRBJ1-5, with unresolved D. Between the trimmed V and J ends, which lost 5 bases and 1 base, there was a span of 12 bases. Looked up from germline, CDR1 is LNHDA and CDR2 is SQIVND (reference sequence). The CDR3 is made up of 15 amino acids.

This chain uses TRBV5-6 with TRBJ1-6; no clear D. V lost 0 bases and J lost 3, with 7 bases in between. The CDR3 sequence is 15 residues long. CDR1 is SGHDT, CDR2 YYEEEE, per germline. CDR3 nucleotide sequence: TGTGCCAGCAGCTTGGACCCCCTCTATAATTCACCCCTCCACTTT. It is translated as CASSLDPLYNSPLHF.

The chain carries TRBV9 and TRBJ2-1; 7 bases are shared with TRBD1. CDR3 length: 16 residues. The V segment lost 3 bases and the J segment 8 bases; nucleotides outside the gene matches: 14. Germline V gene lookup returns CDR1 SGDLS and CDR2 YYNGEE. The CDR3: CASSARTGTELDEQFF. Written as DNA, the CDR3 is TGTGCCAGCAGCGCAAGAACCGGGACAGAGTTGGATGAGCAGTTCTTC.

This chain joins TRBV3-1 and TRBJ2-7; no clear D. Between the trimmed V and J ends, which lost 3 bases and 5 bases, there was a span of 8 bases. The germline gives CDR1 LGHDT, CDR2 YNNKEL (reference sequence). This CDR3 spans 12 amino acids. CDR3 nucleotide sequence: TGTGCCAGCAGCCAGTTCGAGGACGAGCAGTACTTC. Amino acid sequence: CASSQFEDEQYF.

The rearrangement links TRBV5-5 to TRBJ2-7; D not resolved. The germline gives CDR1 SGHKS, CDR2 YYEKEE (reference sequence). Trimming cost V 1 base and J 0 bases, with 8 bases left between them. The CDR3 has 14 amino acids. The CDR3 loop reads CASSLSQNSYEQYF. The CDR3 nucleotides are TGTGCCAGCAGCTTGTCACAGAACTCCTACGAGCAGTACTTC. The full variable domain, its missing parts supplied by reference TRBV5-5 and TRBJ2-7, is DAGVTQSPTHLIKTRGQQVTLRCSPISGHKSVSWYQQVLGQGPQFIFQYYEKEERGRGNFPDRFSARQFPNYSSELNVNALLLGDSALYLCASSLSQNSYEQYFGPGTRLTVT.

This clonotype was recorded many times. The chain recombines TRBV9 with TRBJ2-5; a possible D gene is TRBD1 (6 bases). In germline, CDR1 is SGDLS, CDR2 YYNGEE. Trimming shortened V by 0 bases and J by 1 base, and 10 bases separated the two germline ends. The CDR3 runs to 15 residues. The CDR3, as DNA: TGTGCCAGCAGCGTAGGGACAGTCCCCCAAGAGACCCAGTACTTC. This translates into CASSVGTVPQETQYF.

This clonotype was detected only a few times. CDR3 region: CASSSGLAASYNEQFF. The CDR3 bases are TGTGCCAGCAGCTCGGGACTAGCGGCGTCCTACAATGAGCAGTTCTTC. The rearrangement links TRBV7-2 to TRBJ2-1, with TRBD2 matching over 11 bases. Germline V gene lookup returns CDR1 SGHTA and CDR2 FQGNSA. The CDR3 has 16 amino acids. V was pared by 4 bases and J by 1 base, with 3 bases of the junction left unmatched.

This clonotype was observed many times. The gene calls are TRBV5-1 and TRBJ2-7; 9 bases fit TRBD2. This CDR3 region has 16 residues. The V gene end was trimmed by 4 bases and the J gene end by 4 bases; junction bases not matched to a gene: 12. The germline gives CDR1 SGHRS, CDR2 YFSETQ. The CDR3 region is CASSAGAAGGSYEQYF. The CDR3, as DNA: TGCGCCAGCAGCGCTGGAGCTGCGGGGGGGTCTTACGAGCAGTACTTC.

The chain links TRBV7-9 to TRBJ2-3; D is perhaps TRBD1 (5 bases). With 5 bases removed from V and 0 bases from J, the gap between germline ends came to 12 bases. Germline V CDR1 and CDR2: SEHNR, FQNEAQ (reference sequence). The CDR3 is made up of 15 amino acids. The CDR3 coding sequence is TGTGCCAGCAGCCCCAGGGTTTCTAGCACAGATACGCAGTATTTT. Protein sequence: CASSPRVSSTDTQYF.

This rearrangement joins TRBV6-5 to TRBJ1-2; D gene ambiguous. The CDR3 sequence is 13 residues long. Trimming left V 2 bases short and J 2 bases short, with 6 bases between. Germline values: CDR1 MNHEY, CDR2 SVGAGI. CDR3: CASSYQDNYGYTF. CDR3 DNA sequence: TGTGCCAGCAGTTACCAGGACAACTATGGCTACACCTTC.

CDR3 residues: CASSLNPSGTPYEQYF. As DNA, the CDR3 is TGTGCCAGCAGCTTGAACCCTAGCGGGACCCCCTACGAGCAGTACTTC. This sequence joins TRBV5-6 and TRBJ2-7; the match to TRBD2 covers 9 bases. The V segment lost 1 base and the J segment 2 bases; nucleotides outside the gene matches: 7. The CDR3 covers 16 residues. CDR1 and CDR2 (germline): SGHDT, YYEEEE.

Only a few counts were recorded for this clonotype. Written as DNA, the CDR3 is TGTGCCAGCAGTTACACGAAAAAAGAGACCCAGTACTTC. Protein product: CASSYTKKETQYF. The chain is built from TRBV6-5 and TRBJ2-5; no definite D call. The CDR3 is 13 amino acids. The germline CDR1 and CDR2 sequences are MNHEY and SVGAGI. V was cut by 2 bases and J by 3 bases, with 7 bases left in between.

This chain joins TRBV9 and TRBJ2-7; possibly TRBD2 for D (5 bases). The CDR3 covers 16 residues. Trimming left V 0 bases short and J 1 base short, with 14 bases between. The germline V gene has CDR1 SGDLS and CDR2 YYNGEE. The CDR3 spells CASSVGRPTSSYEQYF. CDR3 sequence (DNA): TGTGCCAGCAGCGTAGGACGCCCTACTAGTTCCTACGAGCAGTACTTC.

The genes are TRBV12-3 or TRBV12-4 and TRBJ2-5; 10 bases are a match to TRBD2. The ends lost 6 bases at V and 6 bases at J; junction bases unmatched: 10. The CDR3 spans 15 residues. DNA of the CDR3: TGTGCCAGCAGAAAAACGGGACTAGCGACGAAGACCCAGTACTTC. It translates to CASRKTGLATKTQYF.

This clonotype showed up many times. The CDR3 region is CASSSTGYGTDTQYF. In DNA, the CDR3 is TGTGCCAGCAGCTCTACAGGGTATGGCACAGATACGCAGTATTTT. The chain couples TRBV5-5 to TRBJ2-3; tentatively, D is TRBD1 (6 bases). Germline loops: CDR1 SGHKS, CDR2 YYEKEE (reference sequence). The CDR3 sequence is 15 residues long. V shed 3 bases and J shed 1 base, with 12 bases lying between them.

This clonotype came up once. The gene calls are TRBV9 and TRBJ1-1; tentative D call: TRBD1 (5 bases). The germline V and J ends were trimmed by 0 bases and 0 bases, with 12 bases remaining between them. This CDR3 spans 16 amino acids. CDR1 is SGDLS, CDR2 YYNGEE, per germline. CDR3 bases: TGTGCCAGCAGCGTAGCGCAGGGTACCATGAACACTGAAGCTTTCTTT. Residues: CASSVAQGTMNTEAFF.

The genes are TRBV5-1 and TRBJ2-1, with D hard to call. This CDR3 has 13 amino acids. V lost 4 bases to trimming and J lost 8 bases, with 13 bases between them. In germline, CDR1 is SGHRS, CDR2 YFSETQ. This CDR3 is CASSIRAGYEQFF. The CDR3 DNA reads as TGCGCCAGCAGCATCCGAGCCGGTTATGAGCAGTTCTTC.

The J gene is TRBJ1-1, the V gene TRBV21-1; TRBD1, the table's D call, lacks a check against the DNA. TRBV21-1 represents a pseudogene. CDR3 size: 14 residues. The CDR3 here is CAEGTGERNTEAFF. DNA of the CDR3: TGTGCCGAGGGTACGGGGGAGAGGAACACTGAAGCTTTCTTT.